Detailed here is one T cell receptor (beta chain). Here immunoSEQ multiplex PCR was the method, and the copy in TCRdb shows in-frame clones only, minus some. The sample yields tens of thousands of clones, 90% to 95% seen once. This entry belongs to a study of T cell changes during pregnancy in multiple sclerosis. The CDR3 totals 15 residues. The germline gives CDR1 MNHEY, CDR2 SMNVEV (reference sequence). V was shortened by 8 bases and J by 3 bases, with 16 bases between the two germline ends. This specimen was peripheral blood, taken in the first trimester of pregnancy. The clonotype originates from a female donor with multiple sclerosis, enrolled in a pregnancy study. The chain joins TRBV27 to TRBJ1-4; a possible D gene is TRBD1 (6 bases). The CDR3 DNA reads as TGTGCCAGCGGCACAGAACAGGGCCCTAATGAAAAACTGTTTTTT. As protein: CASGTEQGPNEKLFF.